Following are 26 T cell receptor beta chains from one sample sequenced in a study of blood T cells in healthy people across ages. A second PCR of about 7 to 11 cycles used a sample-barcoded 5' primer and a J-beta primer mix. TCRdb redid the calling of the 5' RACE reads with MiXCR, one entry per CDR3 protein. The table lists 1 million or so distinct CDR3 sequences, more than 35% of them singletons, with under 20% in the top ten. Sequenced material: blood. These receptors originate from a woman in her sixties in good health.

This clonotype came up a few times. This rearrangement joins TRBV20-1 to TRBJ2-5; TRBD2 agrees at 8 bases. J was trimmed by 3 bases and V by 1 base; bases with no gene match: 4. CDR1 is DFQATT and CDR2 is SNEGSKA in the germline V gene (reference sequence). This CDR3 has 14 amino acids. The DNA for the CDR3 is TGCAGTGCTAGAGTATTCGGGAGGGAAGAGACCCAGTACTTC. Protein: CSARVFGREETQYF.

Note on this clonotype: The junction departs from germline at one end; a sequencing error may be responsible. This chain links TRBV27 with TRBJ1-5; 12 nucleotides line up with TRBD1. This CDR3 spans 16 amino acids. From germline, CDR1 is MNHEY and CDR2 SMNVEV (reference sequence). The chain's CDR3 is CASKGQGAMGNQPQHF. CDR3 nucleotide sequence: TGCGCCAGCAAGGGACAGGGGGCTATGGGCAATCAGCCCCAGCATTTT.

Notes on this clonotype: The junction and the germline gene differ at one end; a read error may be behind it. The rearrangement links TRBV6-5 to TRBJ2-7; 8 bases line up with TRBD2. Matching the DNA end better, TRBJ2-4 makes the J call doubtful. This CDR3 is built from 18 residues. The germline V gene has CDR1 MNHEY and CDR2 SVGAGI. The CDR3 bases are TGTGCCGGCAGTTACGGGTCAGGGCTAGCGGGCCCCAAAAACATTCAGTACTTC. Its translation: CAGSYGSGLAGPKNIQYF.

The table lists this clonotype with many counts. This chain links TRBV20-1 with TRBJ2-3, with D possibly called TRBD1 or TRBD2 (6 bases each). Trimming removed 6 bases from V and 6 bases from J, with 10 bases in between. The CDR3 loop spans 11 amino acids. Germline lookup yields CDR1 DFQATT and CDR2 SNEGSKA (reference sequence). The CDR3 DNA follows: TGCAGTGCACGAGGGGGGGATACGCAGTATTTT. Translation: CSARGGDTQYF.

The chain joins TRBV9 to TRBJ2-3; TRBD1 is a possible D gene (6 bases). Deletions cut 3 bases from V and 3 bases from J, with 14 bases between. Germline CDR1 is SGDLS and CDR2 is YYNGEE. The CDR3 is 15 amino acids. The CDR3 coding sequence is TGTGCCAGCAGCGAAACTTTGGGGGCGACAGATACGCAGTATTTT. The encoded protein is CASSETLGATDTQYF.

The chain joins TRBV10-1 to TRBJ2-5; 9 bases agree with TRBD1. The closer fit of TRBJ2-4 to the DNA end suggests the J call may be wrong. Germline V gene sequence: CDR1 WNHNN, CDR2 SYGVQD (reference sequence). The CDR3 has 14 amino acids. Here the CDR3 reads CASSESGQGNIQYF. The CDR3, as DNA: TGCGCCAGCAGTGAGTCTGGACAGGGGAACATTCAGTACTTC.

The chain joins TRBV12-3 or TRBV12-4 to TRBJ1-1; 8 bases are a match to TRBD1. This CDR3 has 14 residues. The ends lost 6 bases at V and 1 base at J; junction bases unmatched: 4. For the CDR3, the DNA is TGTGCCAGCAGGCGGACAGGGACGAACACTGAAGCTTTCTTT. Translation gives CASRRTGTNTEAFF.

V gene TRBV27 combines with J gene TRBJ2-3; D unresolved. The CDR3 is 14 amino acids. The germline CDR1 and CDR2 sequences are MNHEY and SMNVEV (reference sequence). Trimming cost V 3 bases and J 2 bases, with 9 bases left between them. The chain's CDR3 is CASSFGLFTDTQYF. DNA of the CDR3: TGTGCCAGCAGTTTTGGGCTCTTCACAGATACGCAGTATTTT.

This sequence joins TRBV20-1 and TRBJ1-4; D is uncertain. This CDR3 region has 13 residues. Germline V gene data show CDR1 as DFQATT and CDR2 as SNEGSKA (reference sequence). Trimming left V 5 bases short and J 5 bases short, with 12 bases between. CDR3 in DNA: TGCAGTGCTGCGGAACCGGAGAATGAAAAACTGTTTTTT. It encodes CSAAEPENEKLFF.

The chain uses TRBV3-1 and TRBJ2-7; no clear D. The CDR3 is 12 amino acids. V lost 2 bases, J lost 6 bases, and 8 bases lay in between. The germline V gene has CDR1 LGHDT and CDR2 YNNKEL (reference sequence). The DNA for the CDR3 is TGTGCCAGCAGCCAATTAGGCTCCGAGCAGTACTTC. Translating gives CASSQLGSEQYF.

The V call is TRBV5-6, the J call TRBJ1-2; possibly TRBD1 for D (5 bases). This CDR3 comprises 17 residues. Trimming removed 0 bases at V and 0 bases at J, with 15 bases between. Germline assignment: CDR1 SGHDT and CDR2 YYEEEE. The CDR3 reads CASSLGRDLRANYGYTF. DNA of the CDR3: TGTGCCAGCAGCTTGGGCAGGGACCTGCGAGCTAACTATGGCTACACCTTC.

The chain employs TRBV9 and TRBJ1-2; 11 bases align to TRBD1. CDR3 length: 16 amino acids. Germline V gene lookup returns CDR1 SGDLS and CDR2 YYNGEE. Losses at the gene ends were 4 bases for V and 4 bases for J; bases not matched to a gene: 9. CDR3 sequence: CASSSDRGPPPYGYTF. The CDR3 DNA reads TGTGCCAGCAGCTCGGACAGGGGGCCCCCGCCCTATGGCTACACCTTC.

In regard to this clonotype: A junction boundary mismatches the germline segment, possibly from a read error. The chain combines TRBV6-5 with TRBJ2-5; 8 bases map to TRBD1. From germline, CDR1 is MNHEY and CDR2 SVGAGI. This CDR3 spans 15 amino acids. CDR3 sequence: CASSLLGQGWETQYF. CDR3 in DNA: TGCGCCAGCAGCCTACTAGGACAGGGTTGGGAGACCCAGTACTTC.

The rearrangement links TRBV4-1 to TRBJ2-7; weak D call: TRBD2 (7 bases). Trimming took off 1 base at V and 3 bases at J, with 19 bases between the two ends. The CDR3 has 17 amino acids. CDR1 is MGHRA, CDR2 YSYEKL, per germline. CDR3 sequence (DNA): TGCGCCAGCAGCCAAGCAAATCTTGGAGGGGGGGGCTACGAGCAGTACTTC. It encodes CASSQANLGGGGYEQYF.

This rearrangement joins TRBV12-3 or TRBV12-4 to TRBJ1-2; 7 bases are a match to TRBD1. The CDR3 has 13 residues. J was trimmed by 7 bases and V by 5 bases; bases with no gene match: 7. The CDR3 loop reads CASSEQGFVGYTF. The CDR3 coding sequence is TGTGCCAGCAGTGAACAGGGGTTTGTTGGCTACACCTTC.

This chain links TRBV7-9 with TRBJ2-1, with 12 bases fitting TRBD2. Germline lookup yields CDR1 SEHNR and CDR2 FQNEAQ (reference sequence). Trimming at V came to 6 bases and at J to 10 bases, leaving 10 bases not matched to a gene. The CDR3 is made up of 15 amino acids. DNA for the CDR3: TGTGCCAGCAGTCTCCCGGGACTAGCGGGCTACGAGCAGTTCTTC. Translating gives CASSLPGLAGYEQFF.

The CDR3 sequence: CASSLASGFDYGYTF. The CDR3 DNA follows: TGCGCCAGCAGCTTGGCGTCCGGATTCGACTATGGCTACACCTTC. This chain connects TRBV5-1 to TRBJ1-2; D is undetermined. V lost 0 bases and J 3 bases, leaving 12 bases between the germline ends. Germline CDR1 and CDR2: SGHRS and YFSETQ. CDR3 length: 15 amino acids.

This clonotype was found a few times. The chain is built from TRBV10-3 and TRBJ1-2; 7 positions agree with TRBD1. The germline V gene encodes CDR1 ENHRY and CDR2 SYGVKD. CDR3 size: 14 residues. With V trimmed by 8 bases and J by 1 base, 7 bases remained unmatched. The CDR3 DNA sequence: TGTGCCATCCTAAGACGGGACAGTAACTATGGCTACACCTTC. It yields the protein CAILRRDSNYGYTF.

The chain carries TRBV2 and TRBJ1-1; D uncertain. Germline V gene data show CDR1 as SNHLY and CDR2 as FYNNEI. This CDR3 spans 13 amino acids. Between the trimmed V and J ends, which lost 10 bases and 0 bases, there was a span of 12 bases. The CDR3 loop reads CAITRDLNTEAFF. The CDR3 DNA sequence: TGTGCCATAACACGGGATTTGAACACTGAAGCTTTCTTT.

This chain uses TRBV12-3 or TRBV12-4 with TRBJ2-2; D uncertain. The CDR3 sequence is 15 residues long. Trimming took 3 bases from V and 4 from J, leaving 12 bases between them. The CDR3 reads CASSFVAAGTGELFF. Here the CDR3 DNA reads TGTGCCAGCAGTTTTGTTGCGGCTGGCACCGGGGAGCTGTTTTTT.

The CDR3 spells CASSSVAGTYNEQFF. CDR3 sequence (DNA): TGTGCCAGCAGCAGCGTAGCGGGAACCTACAATGAGCAGTTCTTC. The chain has TRBV12-3 or TRBV12-4 and TRBJ2-1, with TRBD2 identical over 8 bases. V trimming: 6 bases; J trimming: 2 bases; junction bases outside the gene matches: 6. This CDR3 comprises 15 residues.

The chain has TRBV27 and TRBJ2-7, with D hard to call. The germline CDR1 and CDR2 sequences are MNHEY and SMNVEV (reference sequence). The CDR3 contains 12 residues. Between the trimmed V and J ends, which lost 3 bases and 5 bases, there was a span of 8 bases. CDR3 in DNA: TGTGCCAGCAGTTTTAAGGGCCACGAGCAGTACTTC. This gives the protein CASSFKGHEQYF.

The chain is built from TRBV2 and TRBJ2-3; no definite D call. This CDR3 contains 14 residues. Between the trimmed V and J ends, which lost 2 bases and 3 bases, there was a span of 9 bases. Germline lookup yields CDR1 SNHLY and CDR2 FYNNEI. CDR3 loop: CASSENLATDTQYF. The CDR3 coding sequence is TGTGCCAGCAGTGAAAATTTGGCGACAGATACGCAGTATTTT.

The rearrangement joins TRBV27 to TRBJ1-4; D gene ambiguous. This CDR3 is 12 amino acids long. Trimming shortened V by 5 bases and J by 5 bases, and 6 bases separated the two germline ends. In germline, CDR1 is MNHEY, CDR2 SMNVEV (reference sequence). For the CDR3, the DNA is TGTGCCAGCAGTCCCCCAAATGAAAAACTGTTTTTT. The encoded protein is CASSPPNEKLFF.

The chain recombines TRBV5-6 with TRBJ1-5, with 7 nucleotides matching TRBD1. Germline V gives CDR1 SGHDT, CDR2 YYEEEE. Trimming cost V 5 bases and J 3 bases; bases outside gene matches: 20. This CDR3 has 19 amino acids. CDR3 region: CASSLWGGQSPSVNQPQHF. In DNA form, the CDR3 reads TGTGCCAGCAGTCTATGGGGGGGACAGTCTCCTTCTGTCAATCAGCCCCAGCATTTT.

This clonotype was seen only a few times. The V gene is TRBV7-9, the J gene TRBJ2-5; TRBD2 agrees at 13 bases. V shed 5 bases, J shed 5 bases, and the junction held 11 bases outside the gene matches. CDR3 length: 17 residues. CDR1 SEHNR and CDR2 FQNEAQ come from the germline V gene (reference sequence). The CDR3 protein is CASSPRTSGRTWETQYF. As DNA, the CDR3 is TGTGCCAGCAGCCCCCGGACTAGCGGGAGAACGTGGGAGACCCAGTACTTC.